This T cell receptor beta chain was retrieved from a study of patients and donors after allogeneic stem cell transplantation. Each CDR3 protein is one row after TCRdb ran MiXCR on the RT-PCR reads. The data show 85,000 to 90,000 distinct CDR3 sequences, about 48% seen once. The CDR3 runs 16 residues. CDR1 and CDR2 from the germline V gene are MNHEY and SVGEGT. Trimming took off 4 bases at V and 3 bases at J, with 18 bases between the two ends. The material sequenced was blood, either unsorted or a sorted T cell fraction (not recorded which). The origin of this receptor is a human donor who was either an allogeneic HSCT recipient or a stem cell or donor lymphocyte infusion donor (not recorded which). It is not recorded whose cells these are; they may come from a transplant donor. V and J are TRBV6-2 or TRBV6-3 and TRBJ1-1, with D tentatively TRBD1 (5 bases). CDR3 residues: CASSSREIIEDTEAFF. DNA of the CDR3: TGTGCCAGCAGTTCCAGGGAGATAATAGAGGACACTGAAGCTTTCTTT.